Listed below are T cell receptor beta chains from one sample, sequenced in a study of blood T cell repertoires in COVID-19. Libraries were prepared by immunoSEQ multiplex PCR; TCRdb keeps only in-frame clonotypes and omits some of them. This table holds about 45,000 clones, 75% to 90% found once. Source material: peripheral blood. The receptors stem from a human donor in a cohort sampled during active COVID-19. Each CDR3 is given with its conserved first and last residue. The D gene is left open where the match is weak. Rows may omit the clone size; those that give it use once, few, many or a size class.

clone size	V gene	D gene	J gene	CDR3 DNA	CDR3 protein
.	TRBV27	.	TRBJ1-1	TGTGCCAGCAGTAGCCACGGGGGGATAACTGAAGCTTTCTTT	CASSSHGGITEAFF
.	TRBV4-2	TRBD1	TRBJ2-7	TGTGCCAGCAGCCTCGAAGGGACAGGGGCTTTCTACGAGCAGTACTTC	CASSLEGTGAFYEQYF
.	TRBV7-2	.	TRBJ1-1	TGTGCCAGCGTTCTAGGGGGGAACACTGAAGCTTTCTTT	CASVLGGNTEAFF
few	TRBV6-5	.	TRBJ1-1	TGTGCCAGCAGTTACGGGGGGATGAACACTGAAGCTTTCTTT	CASSYGGMNTEAFF
.	TRBV2	TRBD1	TRBJ2-7	TGTGCCAGCATTAAGCCCGGACAGGGGACCGACGAGCAGTACTTC	CASIKPGQGTDEQYF
.	TRBV27	.	TRBJ1-5	TGTGCCAGCAGTTTCTATAGCAATCAGCCCCAGCATTTT	CASSFYSNQPQHF
.	TRBV19	TRBD1	TRBJ2-7	TGTGCCAGTAGTACCCTGGGACAGGGGGCTGAGGAGCAGTACTTC	CASSTLGQGAEEQYF
.	TRBV6-2/TRBV6-3	TRBD2	TRBJ2-1	TGTGCCAGCAGCACTAGCGGGGGGGCCCCCTATGAGCAGTTCTTC	CASSTSGGAPYEQFF
.	TRBV13	TRBD1	TRBJ2-7	TGTGCCAGCAGCCCCCGGGACAGGCACTACGAGCAGTACTTC	CASSPRDRHYEQYF
.	TRBV4-3	.	TRBJ1-4	TGCGCCAGCAGCCAAACGCAGGGCGCGATGGAAAAACTGTTTTTT	CASSQTQGAMEKLFF
.	TRBV18	.	TRBJ1-1	TGTGCCAGCTCACCATACTCAGGGTACACTGAAGCTTTCTTT	CASSPYSGYTEAFF
.	TRBV11-3	.	TRBJ1-1	TGTGCCAGCAGCTTAGGAGGACAGTCGAACACTGAAGCTTTCTTT	CASSLGGQSNTEAFF
.	TRBV28	.	TRBJ2-7	TGTGCCAGCAGTTTGATGAGCGGGCCAAGCTCCTACGAGCAGTACTTC	CASSLMSGPSSYEQYF
.	TRBV5-3	.	TRBJ2-1	TGTGCCAGAAGCCTACGATTAGAGCAGTTCTTC	CARSLRLEQFF
.	TRBV10-3	TRBD2	TRBJ2-7	TGTGTCATCAGCTCCAGCCCGTTTTCTAGCGGGGGGGCTCTCGAGCAGTACTTC	CVISSSPFSSGGALEQYF
.	TRBV18	TRBD1	TRBJ1-2	TGTGCCAGCTCACCTTCTGTGGACAGGACTTATGGCTACACCTTC	CASSPSVDRTYGYTF